This T cell receptor (beta chain) was sequenced for a study of T-cell reconstitution after alpha-beta-depleted transplantation in children. A TCRbeta library incorporating unique molecular identifiers was prepared. TCRdb reprocessed the PCR reads via MiXCR and lists one record per CDR3 protein. The sample lists some 310,000 distinct CDR3 sequences, approximately 20% occurring once. Trimming stripped 4 bases from V and 0 bases from J, with 13 bases between. The CDR3 has 17 amino acids. The chain has TRBV12-3 or TRBV12-4 and TRBJ2-6, with D unresolved. This specimen consisted of PBMCs, mostly from graft donor cells, obtained 180 days after TCRalphabeta/CD19-depleted stem cell transplant. This receptor was obtained from a male patient between 10 and 17 years old who had a stem cell transplant for acute lymphoblastic leukemia, so the T cells may come from the graft donor. CDR3 sequence reads: CASSSVTHYSGANVLTF. DNA of the CDR3: TGTGCCAGCAGTTCCGTGACACACTACTCTGGGGCCAACGTCCTGACTTTC.